This T cell receptor (beta chain) appears in the sequencing data of a study of T cell responses to AZD1222 COVID-19 vaccine. This clone was found once. The antigen remains undetermined. Clones were sequenced by immunoSEQ multiplex PCR, and TCRdb holds only the in-frame ones, with some missing. This table has under 50,000 clones, about four fifths appearing once. Study-level points and caveats: Following two doses of AZD1222, Spike-specific TCR breadth and depth rose. At baseline, seropositivity was found in only a handful of AZD1222 recipients. Clonal diversity may have been underestimated, and the donors were mostly white British, with more females than males. Sampling captured repertoires only after the peak T cell response.

The CDR3 is 14 residues long. Per the germline V gene, CDR1 is LNHDA and CDR2 is SQIVND (reference sequence). Trimming at V came to 9 bases and at J to 4 bases, leaving 8 bases not matched to a gene. The J gene is TRBJ1-4, the V gene TRBV19; TRBD1 aligns across 7 bases. The receptor's source is an adult who received the MenACWY meningococcal vaccine as a control. Specimen: peripheral blood, collected 28 days after the second dose of the MenACWY control vaccine. The CDR3 DNA reads as TGTGCCAGCAGATCACAGGGGAGTAATGAAAAACTGTTTTTT. The encoded protein is CASRSQGSNEKLFF.